These 25 T cell receptor beta chains originate from one sample sequenced in a study of shared clonotypes between healthy human individuals. Assay: immunoSEQ multiplex PCR; the TCRdb copy retains only in-frame clones and omits some. The sample lists about 460,000 clones, roughly 80% occurring once. Sequencing was carried out using PBMCs. Receptor source: a woman aged 40 to 49 in good health. Some clones in this sample may be carry-over from other donors' samples.

The genes are TRBV10-3 and TRBJ2-7; D perhaps matches TRBD2 (5 bases). Germline values: CDR1 ENHRY, CDR2 SYGVKD. With 0 bases removed from V and 4 bases from J, the gap between germline ends came to 13 bases. This CDR3 spans 15 amino acids. CDR3 bases: TGTGCCATCAGTGAGTCCGGTCGGGATGGGTACGAGCAGTACTTC. Encoded protein: CAISESGRDGYEQYF.

The genes are TRBV21-1 and TRBJ2-5; the table gives TRBD2 as D, unverified against the DNA. TRBV21-1 is tagged as a pseudogene. There are 13 residues in the CDR3. Written as DNA, the CDR3 is TGTGCCAGCAGCAAAGAGCAATTGGAGACCCAGTACTTC. It encodes CASSKEQLETQYF.

This clone showed up just once. The rearrangement uses TRBV6-1 and TRBJ2-2; 10 positions match TRBD2. V lost 10 bases and J lost 4; bases outside the gene matches: 9. CDR1 is MNHNS and CDR2 is SASEGT in the germline V gene. The CDR3 has 15 amino acids. The CDR3 coding sequence is TGTGCCACCATTTGGGCTAGCGGGGGCACCGGGGAGCTGTTTTTT. Encoded protein: CATIWASGGTGELFF.

The chain links TRBV6-4 to TRBJ1-1, with unresolved D. The V and J ends lost 1 base and 11 bases respectively, with 11 bases between them. Germline V gene data show CDR1 as MRHNA and CDR2 as SNTAGT. This CDR3 is built from 12 residues. CDR3 nucleotides: TGTGCCAGCAGTGACTTCGAAGGGTTTGCTTTCTTT. Protein product: CASSDFEGFAFF.

On this clone itself: A much larger clone differs by one base, so this may be a read error. Other DNA sequences of this sample code for an identical CDR3. V and J are TRBV4-3 and TRBJ2-1, with D unresolved. The germline gives CDR1 LGHNA, CDR2 YSLEER. The ends were cut back, 1 base at V and 10 bases at J, with 11 bases in the middle. The CDR3 sequence is 13 residues long. This CDR3 reads CASSQAGPDEQFF. DNA for the CDR3: TGCGCCAGCAGCCAAGCAGGTCCGGACGAGCAGTTCTTC.

This clone was counted only a few times. This rearrangement joins TRBV20-1 to TRBJ2-1, with no clear D. The V and J ends lost 2 bases and 10 bases respectively, with 9 bases between them. CDR3 length: 11 amino acids. Looked up from germline, CDR1 is DFQATT and CDR2 is SNEGSKA (reference sequence). The CDR3 sequence: CSARTVGEQFF. The CDR3 DNA follows: TGCAGTGCTAGAACGGTTGGGGAGCAGTTCTTC.

This sequence joins TRBV9 and TRBJ2-5, with 7 bases identical to TRBD1. CDR1 SGDLS and CDR2 YYNGEE come from the germline V gene. Unmatched junction bases numbered 7, after V lost 1 base and J lost 4 bases. This CDR3 has 15 residues. CDR3 in amino acids: CASSVRQGIGETQYF. In DNA form, the CDR3 reads TGTGCCAGCAGCGTACGACAGGGAATAGGAGAGACCCAGTACTTC.

The chain couples TRBV19 to TRBJ1-2; 8 bases fit TRBD1. The CDR3 extends over 14 amino acids. Germline-derived CDR1 and CDR2 are LNHDA and SQIVND (reference sequence). V lost 8 bases, J lost 8 bases, and 13 bases stayed unmatched. The CDR3 DNA sequence: TGTGCCAGTTCGGTCATGACAGGGGCAACCGGCTACACCTTC. This encodes CASSVMTGATGYTF. Looking up the rest from reference TRBV19 and TRBJ1-2 gives the full variable domain: DGGITQSPKYLFRKEGQNVTLSCEQNLNHDAMYWYRQDPGQGLRLIYYSQIVNDFQKGDIAEGYSVSREKKESFPLTVTSAQKNPTAFYLCASSVMTGATGYTFGSGTRLTVV.

This clone was recorded a few times. The V and J genes are TRBV11-2 and TRBJ2-1; TRBD2 matches 8 bases. V lost 6 bases and J lost 0; bases outside the gene matches: 4. Germline-derived CDR1 and CDR2 are SGHAT and FQNNGV. The CDR3 is 15 amino acids. The CDR3 DNA reads TGTGCCAGCAGTGATAGCGGGATCTCCTACAATGAGCAGTTCTTC. Encoded protein: CASSDSGISYNEQFF.

This chain connects TRBV28 to TRBJ2-3; 7 bases are a match to TRBD1. The CDR3 has 15 amino acids. Germline values: CDR1 MDHEN, CDR2 SYDVKM. Germline trimming cut 10 bases from V and 0 bases from J; bases unmatched to any gene: 10. CDR3 sequence: CATLPLDRSTDTQYF. The CDR3 DNA reads TGTGCCACCCTACCTCTGGACAGGAGCACAGATACGCAGTATTTT.

The CDR3 spells CASSQQTGNYGYTF. The CDR3 nucleotides are TGCGCCAGCAGTCAACAAACAGGGAACTATGGCTACACCTTC. J is TRBJ1-2 and V is TRBV23-1; D possibly corresponds to TRBD1 (6 bases). TRBV23-1 is given ORF status, its function remaining uncertain. The length of the CDR3 is 14 residues. V was pared by 2 bases and J by 2 bases, with 9 bases between.

The chain employs TRBV7-9 and TRBJ2-2; 8 bases agree with TRBD2. Germline V gives CDR1 SEHNR, CDR2 FQNEAQ (reference sequence). The length of the CDR3 is 17 residues. V lost 2 bases and J lost 5; bases outside the gene matches: 10. CDR3 amino acids: CASSLTFSGTTTGELFF. The CDR3 nucleotides are TGTGCCAGCAGCTTAACTTTTAGCGGGACGACTACCGGGGAGCTGTTTTTT.

This clone was recorded once. The rearrangement joins TRBV5-1 to TRBJ1-5; tentatively, D is TRBD1 (6 bases). CDR1 and CDR2 (germline): SGHRS, YFSETQ. The V gene lost 0 bases and the J gene lost 0 bases, with 13 bases spanning the gap. The CDR3 consists of 17 residues. The CDR3 DNA follows: TGCGCCAGCAGCTTGGCCGGGGCAGGGGATAGCAATCAGCCCCAGCATTTT. Its translation: CASSLAGAGDSNQPQHF.

The chain uses TRBV27 and TRBJ2-3; maybe TRBD1 (6 bases). The V end lost 2 bases, the J end lost 2 bases, and 8 bases lay between the germline ends. CDR3 size: 14 residues. Germline V gene sequence: CDR1 MNHEY, CDR2 SMNVEV (reference sequence). The chain's CDR3 is CASSLRTATDTQYF. CDR3 DNA: TGTGCCAGCAGTTTAAGGACAGCCACAGATACGCAGTATTTT.

Remarks on this clone: With a much larger clone just one base away, this may be a read error. The chain carries TRBV15 and TRBJ1-3, with a weak D call TRBD1 (5 bases). From germline, CDR1 is LNHNV and CDR2 YYDKDF (reference sequence). The CDR3 length is 15 residues. The CDR3 sequence is CATSRDYGGGNTIHF. CDR3 DNA sequence: TGTGCCACCAGCAGAGATTATGGGGGAGGAAACACCATACATTTT.

V usage is TRBV15 and J usage is TRBJ2-1, with 13 positions matching TRBD2. Looked up from germline, CDR1 is LNHNV and CDR2 is YYDKDF (reference sequence). J was trimmed by 7 bases and V by 1 base; bases with no gene match: 7. The CDR3 is 17 amino acids. CDR3 nucleotide sequence: TGTGCCACCAGCAGAGGTATTGGGACTAGCGGGACAAATGAGCAGTTCTTC. Encoded protein: CATSRGIGTSGTNEQFF.

V usage is TRBV29-1 and J usage is TRBJ2-7; no firm D call. The V gene's germline CDR1 is SQVTM and CDR2 ANQGSEA. This CDR3 is built from 13 residues. V lost 6 bases to trimming and J lost 3 bases, with 15 bases between them. CDR3 DNA: TGCAGCGTCGAATTGAGAGCCAGCTACGAGCAGTACTTC. Translation: CSVELRASYEQYF.

This clone was seen a few times. The rearrangement links TRBV11-3 to TRBJ2-1; 11 bases line up with TRBD2. The ends lost 5 bases at V and 7 bases at J; junction bases unmatched: 7. Germline loops: CDR1 SGHNT, CDR2 YENEEA. The CDR3 is 15 amino acids. CDR3 sequence reads: CASSRGLAAGNEQFF. CDR3 nucleotide sequence: TGTGCCAGCAGCCGGGGACTAGCGGCCGGGAATGAGCAGTTCTTC.

The V and J genes are TRBV30 and TRBJ2-7, with 11 bases lining up with TRBD1. Trimming removed 3 bases from V and 3 bases from J; junction bases left unmatched: 7. The CDR3 is 15 amino acids. The germline gives CDR1 GTSNPN, CDR2 SVGIG (reference sequence). CDR3 in amino acids: CAWRLPGTGGYEQYF. The CDR3 DNA sequence: TGTGCCTGGAGACTCCCCGGGACAGGGGGCTACGAGCAGTACTTC.

Here the CDR3 DNA reads TGTGCCAGCAGCCAAAGACTAGCGGGAGGGCCGGATACGCAGTATTTT. Amino acids: CASSQRLAGGPDTQYF. This sequence joins TRBV7-3 and TRBJ2-3; 14 nucleotides line up with TRBD2. Germline CDR1 and CDR2: SGHTA and FQGTGA. J gave up 6 bases and V 5 bases, and 7 bases lay outside the gene matches. The CDR3 runs 16 residues.

The J gene is TRBJ2-5, the V gene TRBV7-8; TRBD1 agrees at 9 bases. Unmatched junction bases numbered 2, after V lost 4 bases and J lost 5 bases. CDR3 size: 13 residues. CDR1 is SGHVS, CDR2 FQNEAQ, per germline. In DNA, the CDR3 is TGTGCCAGCAGCTCCGGACAGGGGGAGACCCAGTACTTC. As protein: CASSSGQGETQYF.

This clone came up many times. This sample also contains other DNA sequences that code for the same CDR3. The chain has TRBV27 and TRBJ1-2, with D perhaps matching TRBD1 (5 bases). V lost 0 bases and J lost 7, with 21 bases in between. This CDR3 spans 17 amino acids. The germline V gene encodes CDR1 MNHEY and CDR2 SMNVEV (reference sequence). The CDR3 DNA sequence: TGTGCCAGCAGTTTATCTAATACGGGCCAGGGCGGCGGTGGCTACACCTTC. Translation: CASSLSNTGQGGGGYTF.

The chain combines TRBV11-2 with TRBJ2-7; D may be TRBD2 (6 bases). Between the trimmed V and J ends, which lost 3 bases and 3 bases, there was a span of 18 bases. Looked up from germline, CDR1 is SGHAT and CDR2 is FQNNGV. This CDR3 contains 16 residues. CDR3 amino acids: CASSFFGGLSSYEQYF. In DNA, the CDR3 is TGTGCCAGCAGCTTTTTCGGGGGACTCTCCAGCTACGAGCAGTACTTC.

Note on this clone: Other DNA sequences in this specimen translate into the identical CDR3. This chain links TRBV9 with TRBJ1-5; tentatively, D is TRBD1 (6 bases). CDR1 and CDR2 (germline): SGDLS, YYNGEE. The V end lost 4 bases, the J end lost 1 base, and 9 bases lay between the germline ends. This CDR3 is 14 amino acids long. CDR3 bases: TGTGCCAGCAGCCGAGGACAGAGCAATCAGCCCCAGCATTTT. Translating it yields CASSRGQSNQPQHF.

The V call is TRBV5-1, the J call TRBJ2-7, with 8 nucleotides matching TRBD2. The CDR3 is 15 residues long. Germline CDR1 SGHRS, CDR2 YFSETQ. Trimming took 4 bases from V and 7 from J; bases not matched to a gene: 13. CDR3 nucleotide sequence: TGCGCCAGCAGCCCCGAAAAGACTAGCGTGGGAGAGCAGTACTTC. It specifies CASSPEKTSVGEQYF.